The 9 T cell receptor beta chains reported below all come from one sample, sequenced in a study of blood T cell repertoires in COVID-19. Method: immunoSEQ multiplex PCR; TCRdb's copy keeps in-frame clones and lacks some. The sample carries more than 300,000 clones, about 88% recorded once. Sequences were obtained from PBMCs or T cells enriched from blood (not recorded which). These receptors came from a woman younger than 30 who had recovered from COVID-19.

The chain uses TRBV6-5 and TRBJ1-1; D remains ambiguous. V was clipped by 0 bases and J by 6 bases, with 11 bases between them. Germline CDR1 MNHEY, CDR2 SVGAGI. This CDR3 has 14 amino acids. The CDR3 sequence: CASSYSGVNPEAFF. Written as DNA, the CDR3 is TGTGCCAGCAGTTACTCTGGAGTAAACCCTGAAGCTTTCTTT.

The V call is TRBV6-2 or TRBV6-3, the J call TRBJ1-1, with D unresolved. Per germline, CDR1 MNHEY and CDR2 SVGEGT. The CDR3 sequence is 14 residues long. Trimming removed 3 bases at V and 4 bases at J, with 12 bases between. CDR3 loop: CASSYNGARTEAFF. As DNA, the CDR3 is TGTGCCAGCAGTTATAACGGAGCTCGCACTGAAGCTTTCTTT.

The rearrangement links TRBV4-1 to TRBJ1-5; D remains unclear. Trimming removed 1 base from V and 2 bases from J, with 9 bases in between. CDR1 is MGHRA, CDR2 YSYEKL, per germline. This CDR3 has 15 amino acids. CDR3 residues: CASSQGGYGNQPQHF. CDR3 sequence (DNA): TGCGCCAGCAGCCAAGGAGGGTATGGCAATCAGCCCCAGCATTTT.

V gene TRBV18 combines with J gene TRBJ1-2, with 10 positions matching TRBD1. The ends lost 2 bases at V and 8 bases at J; junction bases unmatched: 8. Per the germline V gene, CDR1 is KGHSH and CDR2 is LQKENI. This CDR3 comprises 15 residues. The DNA of the CDR3 is TGTGCCAGCTCACCAGCCGGGACAGGGGACCCCGGCTACACCTTC. Translation: CASSPAGTGDPGYTF.

The chain uses TRBV19 and TRBJ1-4; possible D gene TRBD1, 6 bases. CDR1 and CDR2 from the germline V gene are LNHDA and SQIVND (reference sequence). Trimming removed 5 bases at V and 1 base at J, with 11 bases between. The CDR3 is 15 residues long. The CDR3 DNA follows: TGTGCCAGTAGTCCCACAGGGCGAACTAATGAAAAACTGTTTTTT. This translates into CASSPTGRTNEKLFF.

The chain recombines TRBV12-3 or TRBV12-4 with TRBJ1-2, with 7 bases identical to TRBD1. The CDR3 runs to 12 residues. V lost 6 bases, J lost 5 bases, and 3 bases stayed unmatched. As DNA, the CDR3 is TGTGCCAGCAGGACAGGGCCTTATGGCTACACCTTC. Protein sequence: CASRTGPYGYTF.

This clone is a singleton in its sample. The V and J genes are TRBV27 and TRBJ2-2; D is unclear. The CDR3 is 12 amino acids. Trimming shortened V by 3 bases and J by 6 bases, and 5 bases separated the two germline ends. From germline, CDR1 is MNHEY and CDR2 SMNVEV (reference sequence). The CDR3 DNA reads TGTGCCAGCAGTTTTTCGGCCGGGGAGCTGTTTTTT. It is translated as CASSFSAGELFF.

The chain carries TRBV10-3 and TRBJ1-5; TRBD1 is a possible D gene (6 bases). CDR1 is ENHRY, CDR2 SYGVKD, per germline. The CDR3 consists of 16 residues. V lost 3 bases to trimming and J lost 6 bases, with 18 bases between them. The CDR3, as DNA: TGTGCCATCAGTGAATCGGGAGGGGGTTATTTTCAGCCCCAGCATTTT. Its translation is CAISESGGGYFQPQHF.

The rearrangement links TRBV6-5 to TRBJ2-2, with TRBD1 matching 7 bases. CDR1 is MNHEY and CDR2 is SVGAGI in the germline V gene. J lost 5 bases, V lost 5 bases, and 2 bases had no gene match. The CDR3 has 13 amino acids. DNA of the CDR3: TGTGCCAGCAGTAGACAGGGTACCGGGGAGCTGTTTTTT. Translating it yields CASSRQGTGELFF.